Sequencing of this T cell receptor beta chain was carried out in a study of beta chain features in type 1 diabetes. General study points: Over-representation of high TCR-expressing cells was a possible consequence of cDNA sequencing. Among patients with Type 1 diabetes, TCRB CDR3s were moderately but significantly shorter in every one of the four CD4+ subsets. VDJ junctions in type 1 diabetes patients carried more deletions and fewer insertions.

This clone has only a few counts. Its antigen is currently unknown. Since all of the isolated RNA was reverse transcribed, expressed TCRB transcripts were what got sequenced. Here immunoSEQ multiplex PCR was the method, and the copy in TCRdb shows in-frame clones only, minus some. The sample has 360,000 or so clones, roughly 21% seen once. Cells sorted by CD45RO/CCR7/CD25/CD127/CD95/CD27 comprised CD4+ naive, central memory, regulatory and stem cell-like memory cells. Germline loops: CDR1 GTSNPN, CDR2 SVGIG (reference sequence). This CDR3 comprises 14 residues. Trimming cost V 0 bases and J 2 bases, with 10 bases left between them.

This sequence joins TRBV30 and TRBJ1-1, with D uncertain. The sample taken for sequencing was naive CD4+ T cells from blood. The TCR was taken from a woman between 18 and 29 years old in good health. The CDR3 DNA is TGTGCCTGGAGTGTAACCGGGTTCAACACTGAAGCTTTCTTT. Residues: CAWSVTGFNTEAFF.